This T cell receptor (beta chain) was sequenced during a study of control samples from healthy donors and cancer patients. Per the germline V gene, CDR1 is SGHAT and CDR2 is FQNNGV. This CDR3 is built from 14 residues. The junction had 6 bases not matched to a gene; V was cut back by 8 bases and J by 0 bases. Data came from immunoSEQ multiplex PCR; TCRdb stores just in-frame clones and leaves some out. The sample contains tens of thousands of clones, 80% to 95% of which appear only once. This clonotype originated in a man aged 40-55 years with colorectal cancer. What was sequenced was PBMCs. The chain combines TRBV11-2 with TRBJ1-1; TRBD1 aligns across 7 bases. The CDR3 sequence: CASLGQIMNTEAFF. CDR3 in DNA: TGTGCCAGCCTGGGACAGATTATGAACACTGAAGCTTTCTTT.